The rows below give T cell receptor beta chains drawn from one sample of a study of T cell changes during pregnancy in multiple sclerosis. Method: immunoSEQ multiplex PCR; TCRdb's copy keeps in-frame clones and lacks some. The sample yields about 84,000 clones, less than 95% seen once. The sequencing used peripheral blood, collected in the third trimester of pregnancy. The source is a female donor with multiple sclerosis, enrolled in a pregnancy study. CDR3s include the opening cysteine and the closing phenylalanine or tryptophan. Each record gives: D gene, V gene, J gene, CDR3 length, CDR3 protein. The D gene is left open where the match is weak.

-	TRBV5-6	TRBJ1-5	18	CASSLGRGLGLQNQPQHF
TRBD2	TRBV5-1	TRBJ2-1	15	CASSLQGGGAGEQFF
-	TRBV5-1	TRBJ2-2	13	CASRDSHTGELFF
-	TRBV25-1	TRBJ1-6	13	CASSGQINSPLHF
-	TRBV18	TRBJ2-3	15	CASSPTQGHTDTQYF
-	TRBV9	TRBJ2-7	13	CASSVGDSYEQYF
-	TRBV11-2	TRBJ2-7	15	CASSLVAGYAYEQYF
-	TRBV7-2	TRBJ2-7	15	CASSLVGHSSYEQYF
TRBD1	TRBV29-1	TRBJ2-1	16	CSVGGVRGLRYNEQFF
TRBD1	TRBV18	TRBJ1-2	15	CASSPFGQGDSGYTF
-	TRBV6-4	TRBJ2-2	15	CASSDSGLNTGELFF
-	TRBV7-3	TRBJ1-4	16	CASSLTLGRLHEKLFF
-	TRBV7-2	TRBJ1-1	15	CASSAADRSNTEAFF
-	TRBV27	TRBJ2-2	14	CASSFGTGTGELFF
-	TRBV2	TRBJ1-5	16	CASSEGGRRRWQPQHF
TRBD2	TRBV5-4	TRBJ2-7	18	CASSLGSVAGAQTYEQYF
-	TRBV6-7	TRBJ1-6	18	CASRGTLRPPVHNSPLHF
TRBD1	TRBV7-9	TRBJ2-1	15	CASSSGQGSYNEQFF
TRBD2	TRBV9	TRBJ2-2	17	CASSVAIRGANTGELFF
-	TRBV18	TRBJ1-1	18	CASSPLAWSPTGGTEAFF
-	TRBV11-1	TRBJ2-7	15	CASSLRGGGTYEQYF
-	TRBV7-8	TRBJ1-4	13	CATQTGVREKLFF
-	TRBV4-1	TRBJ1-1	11	CASEETGEAFF
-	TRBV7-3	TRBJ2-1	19	CASSLKKNYSGKSYNEQFF
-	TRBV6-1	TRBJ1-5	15	CASSEAATPNQPQHF
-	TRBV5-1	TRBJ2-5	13	CASTETNQETQYF
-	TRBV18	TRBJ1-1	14	CASSPGQGGTEAFF
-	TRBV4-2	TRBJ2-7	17	CASSQALAGFSSYEQYF
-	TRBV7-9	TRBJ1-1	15	CASSLARDLGFEAFF